This passage covers 14 T cell receptor beta chains from one sample sequenced in a study of identifying expanded T cells in peripheral blood. Libraries were prepared by immunoSEQ multiplex PCR; TCRdb keeps only in-frame clonotypes and omits some of them. Of over 100,000 clones listed, 88% were seen once; the top ten hold 7.5% to 9.5%. The specimen was blood. The receptors originated from a person aged 18 to 69 in good health.

DNA for the CDR3: TGTGCCAGTAGTATTCCCGCAAGGAGCAATCAGCCCCAGCATTTT. Its translation is CASSIPARSNQPQHF. The rearrangement links TRBV19 to TRBJ1-5; D not resolved. CDR3 length equals 15 residues. Looked up from germline, CDR1 is LNHDA and CDR2 is SQIVND (reference sequence). Trimming took 3 bases from V and 1 from J, leaving 10 bases between them.

The chain's CDR3 is CASSPQGYFPLNTQYF. In DNA, the CDR3 is TGTGCCAGCAGCCCCCAGGGGTACTTCCCACTCAATACGCAGTATTTT. V usage is TRBV5-4 and J usage is TRBJ2-3; a possible D gene is TRBD1 (6 bases). Trimming took off 4 bases at V and 7 bases at J, with 22 bases between the two ends. The CDR3 has 16 residues. Germline lookup yields CDR1 SGHNT and CDR2 YYREEE (reference sequence).

This clone appeared a single time. This chain connects TRBV18 to TRBJ2-5; D unresolved. CDR1 and CDR2 (germline): KGHSH, LQKENI. Trimming left V 2 bases short and J 1 base short, with 5 bases between. CDR3 length equals 13 residues. The CDR3 loop reads CASSPTSQETQYF. The CDR3 DNA sequence: TGTGCCAGCTCACCAACCAGCCAAGAGACCCAGTACTTC.

The chain recombines TRBV7-7 with TRBJ2-3; 9 nucleotides agree with TRBD2. There are 16 residues in the CDR3. Germline trimming cut 1 base from V and 3 bases from J; bases unmatched to any gene: 5. Germline V gene data show CDR1 as SSHAT and CDR2 as FNYEAQ (reference sequence). The CDR3 nucleotides are TGTGCCAGCAGCTTAGGCTCGGGACTAGCTACAGATACGCAGTATTTT. Protein sequence: CASSLGSGLATDTQYF.

The chain carries TRBV4-3 and TRBJ1-2; TRBD1 might be the D (6 bases). The CDR3 length is 14 residues. V was cut by 1 base and J by 4 bases, with 10 bases left in between. Germline CDR1 and CDR2: LGHNA and YSLEER. The CDR3 nucleotides are TGCGCCAGCAGCCAAGGACAGGAGGCCTATGGCTACACCTTC. Protein sequence: CASSQGQEAYGYTF.

The CDR3: CASSYITGGGYEQFF. The CDR3 DNA reads as TGCGCCAGCAGCTATATCACAGGGGGTGGGTATGAGCAGTTCTTC. The chain combines TRBV5-1 with TRBJ2-1, with 8 bases matching TRBD1. Germline V gene data show CDR1 as SGHRS and CDR2 as YFSETQ. The V gene end was trimmed by 3 bases and the J gene end by 8 bases; junction bases not matched to a gene: 10. The CDR3 totals 15 residues.

The genes are TRBV6-6 and TRBJ2-1, with D unclear. Trimming removed 0 bases at V and 5 bases at J, with 5 bases between. The CDR3 runs 13 residues. Germline CDR1 is MNHNY and CDR2 is SVGAGI (reference sequence). The CDR3 nucleotides read TGTGCCAGCAGTTACTCGATGAACAATGAGCAGTTCTTC. It translates to CASSYSMNNEQFF.

The chain joins TRBV27 to TRBJ1-2; 8 bases fit TRBD1. Germline CDR1 MNHEY, CDR2 SMNVEV (reference sequence). The CDR3 is 14 amino acids. The V gene end was trimmed by 6 bases and the J gene end by 4 bases; junction bases not matched to a gene: 7. CDR3 DNA sequence: TGTGCCAGCAGAATACAGGGGGTGTCCTATGGCTACACCTTC. Its translation: CASRIQGVSYGYTF.

The chain combines TRBV19 with TRBJ1-4; D unclear. Looked up from germline, CDR1 is LNHDA and CDR2 is SQIVND (reference sequence). The CDR3 extends over 13 amino acids. Trimming left V 4 bases short and J 8 bases short, with 11 bases between. The CDR3 coding sequence is TGTGCCAGTAGTACCCGGACGCGAGAAAAACTGTTTTTT. This gives the protein CASSTRTREKLFF.

The chain combines TRBV5-1 with TRBJ1-2, with 10 bases matching TRBD1. The V and J ends lost 1 base and 2 bases, in that order; junction bases with no gene match: 2. Germline lookup yields CDR1 SGHRS and CDR2 YFSETQ. The CDR3 spans 15 residues. In nucleotides, the CDR3 is TGCGCCAGCAGCTTGCGGGGACAGGGGAACTATGGCTACACCTTC. It specifies CASSLRGQGNYGYTF.

In nucleotides, the CDR3 is TGTGCCAGCAGCTTAGCTTGGCTGAACACTGAAGCTTTCTTT. It specifies CASSLAWLNTEAFF. The chain couples TRBV7-2 to TRBJ1-1; D not resolved. This CDR3 is built from 14 residues. V was shortened by 0 bases and J by 0 bases, with 5 bases between the two germline ends. Germline V gene data show CDR1 as SGHTA and CDR2 as FQGNSA.

The chain recombines TRBV29-1 with TRBJ2-5; 9 nucleotides line up with TRBD1. The trim removed 3 bases at V and 5 bases at J, leaving 4 bases unmatched. The CDR3 totals 13 residues. Germline lookup yields CDR1 SQVTM and CDR2 ANQGSEA. The CDR3 nucleotides read TGCAGCGTTGAGGGACAGGGCATTGAGACCCAGTACTTC. This gives the protein CSVEGQGIETQYF.

This clone occurred a few times. This chain connects TRBV7-8 to TRBJ2-1; D is unclear. Germline V gives CDR1 SGHVS, CDR2 FQNEAQ. The CDR3 sequence is 11 residues long. Trimming stripped 7 bases from V and 6 bases from J, with 7 bases between. The CDR3, as DNA: TGTGCCAGCACCCTCATCAATGAGCAGTTCTTC. Translated: CASTLINEQFF.

This sequence joins TRBV7-9 and TRBJ1-6; the D is unclear. The V and J ends lost 1 base and 11 bases respectively, with 9 bases between them. The germline V gene has CDR1 SEHNR and CDR2 FQNEAQ (reference sequence). This CDR3 contains 13 residues. The CDR3 loop is CASSLDLETPLHF. The DNA of the CDR3 is TGTGCCAGCAGCTTAGATTTGGAGACACCCCTCCACTTT. Looking up the rest from reference TRBV7-9 and TRBJ1-6 gives the full variable domain: DTGVSQNPRHKITKRGQNVTFRCDPISEHNRLYWYRQTLGQGPEFLTYFQNEAQLEKSRLLSDRFSAERPKGSFSTLEIQRTEQGDSAMYLCASSLDLETPLHFGNGTRLTVT.